Below, one T cell receptor (beta chain) is given with its context. RNA in amounts of roughly 0.5 to 1 ug was reverse transcribed with random hexamers. The CDR3 of TCR beta was amplified by immunoSEQ multiplex PCR across 54 Vbeta and 13 Jbeta. TCRdb re-called the immunoSEQ multiplex PCR reads with MiXCR, one entry per CDR3 protein. The sample yields fewer than 250,000 distinct CDR3 sequences, roughly 92% seen once. The data originate from a study of CD8 T cells in Susac syndrome. Healthy donors were controls matched for age and sex. TEMRA cells were FACS-enriched, while CD8+ and CD4+ T cells were negatively isolated. With V trimmed by 5 bases and J by 6 bases, 11 bases remained unmatched. Germline CDR1 LNHNV, CDR2 YYDKDF (reference sequence). This CDR3 has 15 amino acids.

Sequencing used CD4+ T cells from PBMCs. The clonotype originates from a human donor in good health. V is TRBV15 and J is TRBJ2-7; 9 nucleotides align to TRBD2. For the CDR3, the DNA is TGTGCCACCAGCCGGGGGGGTAGCGGGGGTCTCGAGCAGTACTTC. This encodes CATSRGGSGGLEQYF. Using reference TRBV15 and TRBJ2-7 for the parts outside the CDR3, the full variable domain is DAMVIQNPRYQVTQFGKPVTLSCSQTLNHNVMYWYQQKSSQAPKLLFHYYDKDFNNEADTPDNFQSRRPNTSFCFLDIRSPGLGDTAMYLCATSRGGSGGLEQYFGPGTRLTVT.